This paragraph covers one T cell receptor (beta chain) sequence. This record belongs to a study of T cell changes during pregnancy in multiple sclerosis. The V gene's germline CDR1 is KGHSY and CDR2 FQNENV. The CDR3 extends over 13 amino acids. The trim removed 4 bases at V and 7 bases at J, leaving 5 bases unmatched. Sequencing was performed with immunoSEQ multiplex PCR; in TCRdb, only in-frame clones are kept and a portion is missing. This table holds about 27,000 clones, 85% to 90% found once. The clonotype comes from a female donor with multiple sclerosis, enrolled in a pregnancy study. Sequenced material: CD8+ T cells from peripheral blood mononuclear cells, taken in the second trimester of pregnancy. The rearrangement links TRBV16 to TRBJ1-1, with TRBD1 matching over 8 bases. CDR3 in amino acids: CASSPADRGEAFF. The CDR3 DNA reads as TGTGCCAGCAGCCCAGCCGACAGGGGTGAAGCTTTCTTT.